One sample yielded the 8 T cell receptor beta chains listed below, sequenced in a study of T cell changes during pregnancy in multiple sclerosis. Here immunoSEQ multiplex PCR was the method, and the copy in TCRdb shows in-frame clones only, minus some. The table records around 36,000 clones, around nine tenths of them present only once. Sequencing was performed on CD8+ T cells from peripheral blood mononuclear cells, taken before pregnancy. All receptors come from a female donor with multiple sclerosis, enrolled in a pregnancy study.

J is TRBJ2-7 and V is TRBV19; 12 bases align to TRBD2. V shed 4 bases, J shed 3 bases, and the junction held 1 base outside the gene matches. Per the germline V gene, CDR1 is LNHDA and CDR2 is SQIVND (reference sequence). This CDR3 spans 14 amino acids. The CDR3 spells CASSRLAGDYEQYF. The CDR3 DNA reads as TGTGCCAGTAGTAGACTAGCGGGGGACTACGAGCAGTACTTC.

This chain joins TRBV9 and TRBJ2-3; D is ambiguous. The CDR3 contains 14 residues. V dropped 4 bases and J dropped 3 bases, with 12 bases sitting between them. Germline loops: CDR1 SGDLS, CDR2 YYNGEE. The CDR3 sequence is CASSSRLLTDTQYF. In DNA form, the CDR3 reads TGTGCCAGCAGCTCACGACTTCTTACAGATACGCAGTATTTT.

V usage is TRBV19 and J usage is TRBJ1-1; TRBD1 matches at 7 bases. Germline-derived CDR1 and CDR2 are LNHDA and SQIVND (reference sequence). This CDR3 spans 13 amino acids. The trim removed 2 bases at V and 4 bases at J, leaving 1 base unmatched. The CDR3 protein is CASSITGVTEAFF. The CDR3 nucleotides read TGTGCCAGTAGTATAACAGGGGTCACTGAAGCTTTCTTT. The full variable domain, in which reference TRBV19 and TRBJ1-1 provide the parts outside the CDR3, is DGGITQSPKYLFRKEGQNVTLSCEQNLNHDAMYWYRQDPGQGLRLIYYSQIVNDFQKGDIAEGYSVSREKKESFPLTVTSAQKNPTAFYLCASSITGVTEAFFGQGTRLTVV.

V is TRBV28 and J is TRBJ1-5; 8 nucleotides line up with TRBD1. Germline V gene data show CDR1 as MDHEN and CDR2 as SYDVKM. The V and J ends lost 4 bases and 0 bases, in that order; junction bases with no gene match: 11. This CDR3 region has 18 residues. CDR3 in amino acids: CASSYTVGTGYSNQPQHF. As DNA, the CDR3 is TGTGCCAGCAGTTACACCGTCGGGACAGGTTATAGCAATCAGCCCCAGCATTTT.

The chain links TRBV11-2 to TRBJ2-7; D is uncertain. Trimming pared 6 bases from V and 0 bases from J, leaving 6 bases between. CDR3 length: 12 residues. From germline, CDR1 is SGHAT and CDR2 FQNNGV. The CDR3 loop is CASSYNSYEQYF. For the CDR3, the DNA is TGTGCCAGCAGTTATAACTCCTACGAGCAGTACTTC.

This chain connects TRBV11-1 to TRBJ2-1, with a possible D match to TRBD2 (6 bases). V gave up 3 bases and J gave up 6 bases, with 12 bases separating them. In germline, CDR1 is SGHAT, CDR2 FQDESV (reference sequence). There are 14 residues in the CDR3. The CDR3 loop is CASSFPGAANEQFF. The CDR3 DNA sequence: TGTGCCAGCAGCTTCCCGGGAGCGGCCAATGAGCAGTTCTTC.

As regards this clone: With a far larger clone one base away, a read error is the likely cause. The same CDR3 is also encoded by other DNA sequences in this sample. V is TRBV5-1 and J is TRBJ1-2; 8 positions agree with TRBD1. The V gene end was trimmed by 3 bases and the J gene end by 4 bases; junction bases not matched to a gene: 11. The CDR3 runs 16 residues. CDR1 SGHRS and CDR2 YFSETQ come from the germline V gene. The CDR3 region is CASSWEDREFGYGYTF. CDR3 in DNA: TGCGCCAGCAGCTGGGAGGACAGGGAGTTTGGCTATGGCTACACCTTC.

The CDR3 sequence is CASSLRQGWTGELFF. CDR3 nucleotides: TGTGCCAGCAGCCTAAGACAGGGTTGGACCGGGGAGCTGTTTTTT. The chain links TRBV5-6 to TRBJ2-2; 7 bases agree with TRBD1. Trimming took 4 bases from V and 5 from J; bases not matched to a gene: 8. The CDR3 consists of 15 residues. CDR1 and CDR2 (germline): SGHDT, YYEEEE.